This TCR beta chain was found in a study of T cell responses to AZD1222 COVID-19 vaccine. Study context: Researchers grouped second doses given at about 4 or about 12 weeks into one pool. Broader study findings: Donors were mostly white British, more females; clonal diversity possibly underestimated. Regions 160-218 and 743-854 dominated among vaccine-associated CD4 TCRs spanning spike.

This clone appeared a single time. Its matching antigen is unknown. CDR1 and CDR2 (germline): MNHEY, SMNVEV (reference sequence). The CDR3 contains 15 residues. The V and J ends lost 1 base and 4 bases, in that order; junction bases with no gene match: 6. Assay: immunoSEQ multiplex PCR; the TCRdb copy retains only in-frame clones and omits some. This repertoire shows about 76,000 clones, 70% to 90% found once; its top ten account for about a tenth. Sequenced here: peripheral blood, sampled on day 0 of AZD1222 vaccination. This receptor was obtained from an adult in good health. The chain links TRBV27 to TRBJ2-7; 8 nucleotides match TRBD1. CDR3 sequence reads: CASSLLGRGLYEQYF. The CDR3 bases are TGTGCCAGCAGTTTATTGGGCAGGGGGCTTTACGAGCAGTACTTC.